This note documents a single T cell receptor beta chain sequence. This specimen belongs to a study of blood T cell repertoires in COVID-19. Either two negative PCRs, clearance, or symptom resolution qualified Cohort 3 donors as recovered. Generated by immunoSEQ multiplex PCR, the TCRdb table keeps only in-frame clones and is missing some. The sample contains approximately 200,000 clones, roughly 87% of which appear only once. Germline V gives CDR1 DFQATT, CDR2 SNEGSKA (reference sequence). Trimming shortened V by 3 bases and J by 1 base, and 10 bases separated the two germline ends. The CDR3 has 15 amino acids.

This chain links TRBV20-1 with TRBJ2-6; a weak D match, TRBD2 (6 bases). Sequenced sample: PBMCs or T cells enriched from blood (not recorded which). The sequence was obtained from a young woman who had recovered from COVID-19. This CDR3 reads CSASEAGSGANVLTF. The DNA of the CDR3 is TGCAGTGCTAGTGAGGCGGGGTCTGGGGCCAACGTCCTGACTTTC.